These 30 T cell receptor beta chains were sequenced from one sample in a study of read filtering for tumor transcriptome and immune sequencing. From roughly 390 ng of RNA, a library with molecular barcoded alpha/delta and beta/gamma adaptors was made. TCRdb reprocessed the reads with MiXCR, giving one entry per CDR3 protein. The repertoire holds some 40,000 distinct CDR3 sequences, with roughly 13% as singletons. The sample consisted of a population of CD138-negative cells sorted from bone marrow. The receptors here all came from a donor aged 40 or over with multiple myeloma.

A remark on this clonotype: The CDR3 end shows no conserved phenylalanine or tryptophan, and so a read error is likely. Because the CDR3's place on the DNA is in doubt, the DNA is left out and the CDR3 is given as listed by TCRdb. V is TRBV18 and J is TRBJ2-1. The CDR3 is 13 amino acids in total, end residues counted. Germline-derived CDR1 and CDR2 are KGHSH and LQKENI. The CDR3 spells CASSPGTYNEQVS.

For this clonotype: This may come from a read error, since a much larger clone is one base off. The conserved final phenylalanine or tryptophan is absent from the CDR3, which likely points to a read error. The chain combines TRBV4-1 with TRBJ2-7, with D possibly TRBD2 on 6 matching bases. The V and J ends lost 5 bases and 2 bases respectively, with 13 bases between them. The CDR3 extends over 14 amino acids. Germline V lookup: CDR1 MGHRA, CDR2 YSYEKL. This chain's CDR3 is CASSTRDGPYEQYS. DNA for the CDR3: TGCGCCAGCAGCACGCGGGACGGACCCTACGAGCAGTACTCC.

There are many counts of this clonotype. The chain carries TRBV24-1 and TRBJ2-1, with a tentative D call TRBD2 (6 bases). V was trimmed by 4 bases and J by 1 base, leaving 10 bases between them. Germline V gene lookup returns CDR1 KGHDR and CDR2 SFDVKD. The CDR3 length is 15 residues. CDR3 loop: CATSDRRGSYNEQFF. CDR3 DNA: TGTGCCACCAGTGACCGTCGGGGGTCCTACAATGAGCAGTTCTTC.

The table lists this clonotype with many counts. J is TRBJ2-1 and V is TRBV27; 9 nucleotides match TRBD2. Looked up from germline, CDR1 is MNHEY and CDR2 is SMNVEV (reference sequence). The CDR3 has 15 residues. V gave up 6 bases and J gave up 4 bases; unmatched junction bases: 7. This chain's CDR3 is CASSLSGRRYNEQFF. In DNA form, the CDR3 reads TGTGCCAGCAGCTTAAGCGGGAGGCGTTACAATGAGCAGTTCTTC.

This clonotype is labeled as medium-sized. The J gene is TRBJ2-3, the V gene TRBV4-1, with unresolved D. Germline CDR1 reads MGHRA; CDR2 reads YSYEKL. The CDR3 is 15 residues long. With 3 bases removed from V and 6 bases from J, the gap between germline ends came to 16 bases. CDR3 nucleotides: TGCGCCAGCAGCCACCCATCAAACTTGTTTGATACGCAGTATTTT. This encodes CASSHPSNLFDTQYF.

This clonotype was recorded once. A much larger clone sits a single nucleotide away, making a read error possible. This chain connects TRBV6-5 to TRBJ2-5; either TRBD1 or TRBD2 may supply D (5 bases each). Germline loops: CDR1 MNHEY, CDR2 SVGAGI. This CDR3 region has 14 residues. The CDR3 here is CASGSPTAYGTQCF. The CDR3 bases are TGTGCCAGCGGTAGCCCGACAGCTTATGGGACCCAGTGCTTC.

This clonotype was recorded at least ten times. The chain employs TRBV7-3 and TRBJ2-2, with 7 bases aligning to TRBD2. V dropped 5 bases and J dropped 7; count of bases not matched to a gene: 16. The CDR3 runs 17 residues. CDR1 is SGHTA, CDR2 FQGTGA, per germline. CDR3 region: CASSPTGPLRGVGELFF. DNA of the CDR3: TGTGCCAGCAGCCCTACCGGACCCCTACGGGGGGTCGGGGAGCTGTTTTTT.

On this clonotype itself: It may be a read error: a sequence one base away is much more abundant. The V and J genes are TRBV7-3 and TRBJ1-5, with TRBD1 matching 8 bases. The CDR3 sequence is 15 residues long. The germline CDR1 and CDR2 sequences are SGHTA and FQGTGA. This chain's CDR3 is CASSPTGDSNRPQHF. CDR3 bases: TGTGCCAGCAGCCCGACAGGGGATAGCAATCGGCCCCAGCATTTT.

This clonotype was detected many times. V is TRBV5-1 and J is TRBJ2-7; 10 bases are a match to TRBD1. This CDR3 is 13 amino acids long. Losses at the gene ends were 7 bases for V and 3 bases for J; bases not matched to a gene: 4. Germline CDR1 reads SGHRS; CDR2 reads YFSETQ. The CDR3 DNA sequence: TGCGCCAGCTCCGGGACAGGGGTCTACGAGCAGTACTTC. This codes for CASSGTGVYEQYF.

This clonotype has at least ten counts. This chain links TRBV20-1 with TRBJ1-1; D is unresolved. CDR1 and CDR2 from the germline V gene are DFQATT and SNEGSKA (reference sequence). Trimming stripped 3 bases from V and 5 bases from J, with 7 bases between. The CDR3 consists of 11 residues. The CDR3 loop is CSASGETEAFF. As DNA, the CDR3 is TGCAGTGCTAGCGGGGAAACTGAAGCTTTCTTT.

This clonotype appeared many times. The chain has TRBV11-2 and TRBJ2-1; 7 bases agree with TRBD1. Germline-derived CDR1 and CDR2 are SGHAT and FQNNGV. After removal of 2 bases from V and 2 bases from J, the junction contained 9 bases not matched to a gene. The CDR3 has 17 residues. The CDR3 here is CASSLTGAPYTYNEQFF. The CDR3 bases are TGTGCCAGCAGCTTAACAGGGGCCCCTTATACCTACAATGAGCAGTTCTTC.

At least ten counts were recorded for this clonotype. The chain uses TRBV27 and TRBJ2-2, with 8 nucleotides matching TRBD1. CDR1 and CDR2 (germline): MNHEY, SMNVEV (reference sequence). The CDR3 has 16 amino acids. The trim removed 3 bases at V and 1 base at J, leaving 4 bases unmatched. The CDR3 region has the DNA TGTGCCAGCAGTTTTCGGACAGGGATGAACACCGGGGAGCTGTTTTTT. Amino acids: CASSFRTGMNTGELFF.

This clonotype is medium-sized in the sample. The CDR3, as DNA: TGTGCCAGCAGGAACCCGGGTAATGAGCAGTTCTTC. Encoded protein: CASRNPGNEQFF. The chain carries TRBV6-5 and TRBJ2-1, with D hard to call. V lost 6 bases, J lost 7 bases, and 10 bases lay in between. Per the germline V gene, CDR1 is MNHEY and CDR2 is SVGAGI. The CDR3 length is 12 residues.

This clonotype was seen a handful of times. The chain couples TRBV5-1 to TRBJ2-2, with D perhaps given as TRBD1 or TRBD2 (5 bases each). The CDR3 consists of 16 residues. Trimming stripped 6 bases from V and 2 bases from J, with 17 bases between. The V gene's germline CDR1 is SGHRS and CDR2 YFSETQ. The CDR3 loop reads CASKHSGTANTGELFF. In DNA, the CDR3 is TGCGCCAGCAAACACTCCGGGACGGCAAACACCGGGGAGCTGTTTTTT.

This chain joins TRBV12-3 or TRBV12-4 and TRBJ2-1; a possible D gene is TRBD2 (5 bases). Trimming stripped 6 bases from V and 8 bases from J, with 20 bases between. The CDR3 is 15 amino acids. The CDR3 coding sequence is TGTGCCAGCAGCCTCATGAGCGGAAGTCGAGATGAGCAGTTCTTC. Translating it yields CASSLMSGSRDEQFF.

Remarks on this clonotype: A read error is likely here: a far larger clone is one base away. The CDR3 does not end in the conserved phenylalanine or tryptophan, so this is likely a read error. The V gene is TRBV6-2 or TRBV6-3, the J gene TRBJ2-1; D is ambiguous. CDR3 size: 12 residues. From germline, CDR1 is MNHEY and CDR2 SVGEGT. Trimming took 8 bases from V and 0 from J, leaving 5 bases between them. The CDR3 DNA reads as TGTGCCAGCGCGTCCTCCTACAATGAGCAGTTCTCC. This sequence encodes CASASSYNEQFS.

There are many counts of this clonotype. This sequence joins TRBV5-4 and TRBJ1-2, with 9 bases fitting TRBD1. Germline assignment: CDR1 SGHNT and CDR2 YYREEE (reference sequence). With V trimmed by 4 bases and J by 8 bases, 9 bases remained unmatched. The CDR3 consists of 14 residues. As DNA, the CDR3 is TGTGCCAGCAGCCTACCGGGACAGGGATTCGGCTACACCTTC. Translated: CASSLPGQGFGYTF.

A note on this clonotype: An end of the junction does not agree with germline; a read error may underlie this. The chain joins TRBV5-1 to TRBJ2-1, with D tentatively TRBD2 (6 bases). The CDR3 consists of 16 residues. Germline lookup yields CDR1 SGHRS and CDR2 YFSETQ. The CDR3 spells CASSSLVIAAPWGQFF. Written as DNA, the CDR3 is TGTGCCAGCAGCTCCCTGGTTATAGCGGCGCCCTGGGGGCAGTTCTTC.

As concerns this clonotype: A much more abundant neighbour one base away suggests this may be a read error. This chain joins TRBV5-4 and TRBJ1-1; TRBD1 matches 9 bases. The CDR3 runs to 14 residues. The germline V gene has CDR1 SGHNT and CDR2 YYREEE (reference sequence). With 0 bases clipped from V and 10 bases from J, the junction kept 7 bases outside the gene matches. CDR3 nucleotides: TGTGCCAGCAGCTTGGGACAGGGGGTTGGTGGAGCTTTCTTT. Protein product: CASSLGQGVGGAFF.

This clonotype was seen at least ten times. The chain links TRBV7-8 to TRBJ1-2; 12 positions match TRBD1. The junction had 9 bases not matched to a gene; V was cut back by 5 bases and J by 8 bases. Germline values: CDR1 SGHVS, CDR2 FQNEAQ. The CDR3 is 15 residues long. The CDR3 coding sequence is TGTGCCAGCAGCCCCCGTTCCGGGACAGGGGGCGGCTACACCTTC. The encoded protein is CASSPRSGTGGGYTF.

Many counts were recorded for this clonotype. The rearrangement uses TRBV6-1 and TRBJ2-3, with 9 bases aligning to TRBD2. The CDR3 runs to 14 residues. V dropped 9 bases and J dropped 2; count of bases not matched to a gene: 6. Germline-derived CDR1 and CDR2 are MNHNS and SASEGT. The CDR3 spells CASATSGNTDTQYF. The DNA for the CDR3 is TGTGCCAGTGCGACTAGCGGTAACACAGATACGCAGTATTTT.

The chain couples TRBV20-1 to TRBJ2-5; 7 nucleotides align to TRBD1. The CDR3 length is 14 residues. Germline assignment: CDR1 DFQATT and CDR2 SNEGSKA (reference sequence). Trimming removed 3 bases from V and 4 bases from J; junction bases left unmatched: 8. The CDR3, as DNA: TGCAGTGCTAGGCGTATGCAGGGGGTAGAGACCCAGTACTTC. As protein: CSARRMQGVETQYF.

This clonotype was counted only a few times. This clone may be a read error of a much larger clone one base away. The rearrangement links TRBV5-4 to TRBJ1-1; D gene unclear. This CDR3 is 12 amino acids long. CDR1 and CDR2 from the germline V gene are SGHNT and YYREEE (reference sequence). Trimming took off 4 bases at V and 7 bases at J, with 11 bases between the two ends. Here the CDR3 DNA reads TGTGCCAGCAGCCGTGAAAAGGATGAAGCTTTCTTT. It encodes CASSREKDEAFF.

This clonotype was seen ten or more times. The rearrangement uses TRBV5-4 and TRBJ1-1; the D gene is possibly TRBD1 (5 bases). V shed 1 base and J shed 5 bases, with 15 bases lying between them. Germline CDR1 SGHNT, CDR2 YYREEE (reference sequence). The CDR3 extends over 15 amino acids. The CDR3 DNA follows: TGTGCCAGCAGCTTGTCCGGGGGACGGGGAACTGAAGCTTTCTTT. Residues: CASSLSGGRGTEAFF.

As concerns this clonotype: One junction end does not reproduce the germline sequence, and a read error may be involved. J is TRBJ2-7 and V is TRBV4-1, with D unclear. The CDR3 sequence is 14 residues long. The germline V gene has CDR1 MGHRA and CDR2 YSYEKL. The DNA of the CDR3 is TGCGCCTGCAGCCAAGAACGATCCGCCTACGAGCAGCACTTC. Translation gives CACSQERSAYEQHF.

In regard to this clonotype: A read error may explain this, as a much larger clone is one base away. The chain recombines TRBV29-1 with TRBJ1-1; D unclear. CDR3 length: 13 amino acids. CDR1 and CDR2 from the germline V gene are SQVTM and ANQGSEA. CDR3 region: CSTSFQMNTEASF. The CDR3 DNA reads TGCAGCACCAGTTTCCAAATGAACACTGAAGCTTCCTTT.

In this sample, this clonotype turned up many times. The chain combines TRBV5-1 with TRBJ2-7; possibly TRBD1 for D (5 bases). In germline, CDR1 is SGHRS, CDR2 YFSETQ. V lost 3 bases, J lost 4 bases, and 23 bases lay in between. The CDR3 has 17 residues. The CDR3: CASSSFVVSRKGYEQYF. The DNA of the CDR3 is TGCGCCAGCAGCTCGTTTGTTGTCTCCAGGAAGGGGTACGAGCAGTACTTC.

Of note for this clonotype: With a far larger clone one base away, a read error is the likely cause. V is TRBV11-1 and J is TRBJ2-7; no firm D call. This CDR3 region has 12 residues. Germline loops: CDR1 SGHAT, CDR2 FQDESV (reference sequence). For the CDR3, the DNA is TGTGCCAGCAGCTTAGGGGTATACGAGCAGCACTTC. Amino acids: CASSLGVYEQHF.

This clonotype was detected ten times or more. V usage is TRBV5-1 and J usage is TRBJ1-5; D possibly corresponds to TRBD1 (5 bases). Germline values: CDR1 SGHRS, CDR2 YFSETQ. Trimming took 4 bases from V and 9 from J, leaving 23 bases between them. The CDR3 loop spans 16 amino acids. This chain's CDR3 is CASSPGVRGTSAPQHF. The CDR3, as DNA: TGCGCCAGCAGCCCGGGGGTCCGGGGGACGTCTGCGCCCCAGCATTTT.

Of note for this clonotype: A clone one base away is much larger, so this may be a read error. CDR3 sequence (DNA): TGCGCCAGCAGCTTCGGGGACAGGGAGAACACTGATGCTTTCTTT. It codes for CASSFGDRENTDAFF. The rearrangement links TRBV5-1 to TRBJ1-1, with 9 bases matching TRBD1. Germline loops: CDR1 SGHRS, CDR2 YFSETQ. This CDR3 is 15 amino acids long.